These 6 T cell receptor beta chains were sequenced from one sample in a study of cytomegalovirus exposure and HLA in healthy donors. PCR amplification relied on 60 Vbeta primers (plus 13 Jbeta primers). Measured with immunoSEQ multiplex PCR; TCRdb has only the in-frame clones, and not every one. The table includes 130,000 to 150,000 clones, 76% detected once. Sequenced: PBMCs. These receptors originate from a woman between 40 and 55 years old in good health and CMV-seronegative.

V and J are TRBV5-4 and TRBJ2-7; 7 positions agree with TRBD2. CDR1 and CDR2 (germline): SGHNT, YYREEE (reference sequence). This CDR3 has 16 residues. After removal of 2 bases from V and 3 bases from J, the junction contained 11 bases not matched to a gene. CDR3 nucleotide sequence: TGTGCCAGCAGCTTAGAGCGGGGCCTCGACTACTACGAGCAGTACTTC. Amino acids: CASSLERGLDYYEQYF.

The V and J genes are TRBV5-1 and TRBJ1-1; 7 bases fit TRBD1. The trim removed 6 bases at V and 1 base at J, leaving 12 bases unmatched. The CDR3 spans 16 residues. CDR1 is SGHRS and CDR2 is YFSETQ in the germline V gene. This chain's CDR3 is CASKTRQGAGNTEAFF. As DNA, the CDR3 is TGCGCCAGCAAAACACGACAGGGCGCCGGGAACACTGAAGCTTTCTTT.

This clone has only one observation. The CDR3 region has the DNA TGTGCCATCAGTGACCGGACTAGCGGGAGGGTATACGAGCAGTACTTC. This sequence encodes CAISDRTSGRVYEQYF. V usage is TRBV10-3 and J usage is TRBJ2-7, with 15 bases matching TRBD2. Germline loops: CDR1 ENHRY, CDR2 SYGVKD. This CDR3 is 16 amino acids long. V shed 3 bases and J 4 bases; nucleotides not matched to a gene: 4.

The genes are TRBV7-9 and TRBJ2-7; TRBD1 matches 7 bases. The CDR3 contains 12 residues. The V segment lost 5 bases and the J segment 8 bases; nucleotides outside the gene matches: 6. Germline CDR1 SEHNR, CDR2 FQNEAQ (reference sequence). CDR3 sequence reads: CASSPEQGQQYF. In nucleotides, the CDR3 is TGTGCCAGCAGCCCGGAACAGGGGCAGCAGTACTTC.

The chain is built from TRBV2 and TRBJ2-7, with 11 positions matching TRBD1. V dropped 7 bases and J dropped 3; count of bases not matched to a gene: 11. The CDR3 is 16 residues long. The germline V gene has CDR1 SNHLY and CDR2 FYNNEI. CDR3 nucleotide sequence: TGTGCCAGCATCACACCCTCCGGGACAGGGGGCTACGAGCAGTACTTC. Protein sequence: CASITPSGTGGYEQYF.

The chain's CDR3 is CASSPWGPGEKLFF. CDR3 DNA: TGTGCCAGCAGCCCCTGGGGCCCGGGTGAAAAACTGTTTTTT. This chain joins TRBV28 and TRBJ1-4; weak D call: TRBD1 (5 bases). The V gene's germline CDR1 is MDHEN and CDR2 SYDVKM. CDR3 length: 14 amino acids. Deletions cut 6 bases from V and 7 bases from J, with 15 bases between.